This TCR beta chain appears in the sequencing data of a study of blood T cell repertoires in COVID-19. Original handling: From reference gene primer amplification, estimates of nucleated cell counts were derived. The method was immunoSEQ multiplex PCR; TCRdb's version includes in-frame clones alone and lacks a portion of them. D and trimming were read from the DNA, whereas the V and J calls and clone size are those reported in that table. The data hold 150,000 to 200,000 clones, with about 80% observed a single time. The sequence came from a man in his sixties with acute or convalescent COVID-19. The sequenced sample consisted of peripheral blood.

DNA for the CDR3: TGCGCCAGCAGCTCTACGGGACTAGCGGGGGCAATGAGCTCCTACAATGAGCAGTTCTTC. Translation gives CASSSTGLAGAMSSYNEQFF. V is TRBV5-1 and J is TRBJ2-1; 14 nucleotides agree with TRBD2. V shed 3 bases, J shed 0 bases, and the junction held 11 bases outside the gene matches. Per germline, CDR1 SGHRS and CDR2 YFSETQ. The CDR3 consists of 20 residues.